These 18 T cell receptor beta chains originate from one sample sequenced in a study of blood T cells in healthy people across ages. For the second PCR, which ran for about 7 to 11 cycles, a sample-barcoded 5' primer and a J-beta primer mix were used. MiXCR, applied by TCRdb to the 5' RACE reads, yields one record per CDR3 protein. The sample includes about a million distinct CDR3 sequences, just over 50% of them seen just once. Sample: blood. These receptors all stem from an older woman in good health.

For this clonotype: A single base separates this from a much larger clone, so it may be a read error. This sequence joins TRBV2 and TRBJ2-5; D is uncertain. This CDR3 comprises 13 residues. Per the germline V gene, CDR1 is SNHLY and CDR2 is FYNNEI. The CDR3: CAGSQGVSETQYF. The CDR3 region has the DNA TGTGCCGGCAGCCAAGGAGTTTCGGAGACCCAGTACTTC.

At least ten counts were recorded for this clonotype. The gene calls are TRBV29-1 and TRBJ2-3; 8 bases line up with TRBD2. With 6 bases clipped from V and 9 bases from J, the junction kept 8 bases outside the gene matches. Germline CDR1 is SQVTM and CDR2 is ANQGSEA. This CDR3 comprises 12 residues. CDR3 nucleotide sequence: TGCAGCGTCGATATTATAGCGGGAACGCAGTATTTT. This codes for CSVDIIAGTQYF.

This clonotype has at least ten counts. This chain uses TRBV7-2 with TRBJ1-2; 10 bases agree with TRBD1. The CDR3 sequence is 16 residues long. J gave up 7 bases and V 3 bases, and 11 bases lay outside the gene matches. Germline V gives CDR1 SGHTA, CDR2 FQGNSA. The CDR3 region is CASSLTGGFVRGGYTF. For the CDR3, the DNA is TGTGCCAGCAGCTTGACAGGGGGCTTCGTTAGAGGTGGCTACACCTTC.

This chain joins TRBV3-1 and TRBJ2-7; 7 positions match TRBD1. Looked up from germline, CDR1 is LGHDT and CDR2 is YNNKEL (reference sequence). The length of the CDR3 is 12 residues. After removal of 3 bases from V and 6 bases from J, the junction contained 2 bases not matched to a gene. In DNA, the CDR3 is TGTGCCAGCAGCCACGACAGGGTCGAGCAGTACTTC. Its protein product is CASSHDRVEQYF.

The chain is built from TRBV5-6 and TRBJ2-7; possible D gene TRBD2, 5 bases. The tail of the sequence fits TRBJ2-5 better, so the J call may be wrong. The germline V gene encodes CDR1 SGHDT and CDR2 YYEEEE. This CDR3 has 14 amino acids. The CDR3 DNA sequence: TGTGCCAGCAGCTCAAGGATGGAGGTGGAGACCCAGTACTTC. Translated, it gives CASSSRMEVETQYF.

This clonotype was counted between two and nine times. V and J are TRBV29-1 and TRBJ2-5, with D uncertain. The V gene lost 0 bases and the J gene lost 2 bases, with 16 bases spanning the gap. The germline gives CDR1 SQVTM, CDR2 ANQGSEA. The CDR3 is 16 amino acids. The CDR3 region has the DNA TGCAGCGTTGAAGAGCGGCTCCAAGGTTTACAAGAGACCCAGTACTTC. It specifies CSVEERLQGLQETQYF.

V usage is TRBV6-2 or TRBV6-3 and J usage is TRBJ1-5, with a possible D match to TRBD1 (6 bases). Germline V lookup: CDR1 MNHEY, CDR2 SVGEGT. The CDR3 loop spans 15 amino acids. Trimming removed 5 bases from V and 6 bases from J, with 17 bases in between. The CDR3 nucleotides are TGTGCCAGCAGTCCCGAAGGGGGTCCCACTCAGCCCCAGCATTTT. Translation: CASSPEGGPTQPQHF.

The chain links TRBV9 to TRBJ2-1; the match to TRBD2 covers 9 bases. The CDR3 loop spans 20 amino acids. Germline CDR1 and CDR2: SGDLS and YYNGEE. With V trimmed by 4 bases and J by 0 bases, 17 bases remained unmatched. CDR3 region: CASSSSPGASGTSSYNEQFF. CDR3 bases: TGTGCCAGCAGCTCATCCCCAGGGGCTAGCGGGACCAGCTCCTACAATGAGCAGTTCTTC.

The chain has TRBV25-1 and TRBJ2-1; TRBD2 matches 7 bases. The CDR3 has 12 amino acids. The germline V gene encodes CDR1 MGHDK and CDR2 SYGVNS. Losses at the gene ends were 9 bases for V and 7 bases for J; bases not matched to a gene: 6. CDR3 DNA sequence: TGTGCCAGTAGGGAGGGGTGGAATGAGCAGTTCTTC. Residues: CASREGWNEQFF.

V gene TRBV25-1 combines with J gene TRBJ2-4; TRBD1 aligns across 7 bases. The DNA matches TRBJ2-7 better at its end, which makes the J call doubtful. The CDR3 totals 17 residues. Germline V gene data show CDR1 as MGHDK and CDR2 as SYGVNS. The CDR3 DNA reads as TGTGCCAGCAGTCGCCGGGACAGAAGCTCCCCCGACTACGAGCAGTACTTC. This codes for CASSRRDRSSPDYEQYF.

CDR3 residues: CASSSHKRGGYYEQYF. DNA of the CDR3: TGTGCCAGCAGTTCCCACAAGAGAGGGGGGTACTACGAGCAGTACTTC. The chain employs TRBV27 and TRBJ2-7, with D perhaps TRBD1 or TRBD2 (6 bases each). The CDR3 spans 16 residues. Per the germline V gene, CDR1 is MNHEY and CDR2 is SMNVEV (reference sequence). With 4 bases removed from V and 3 bases from J, the gap between germline ends came to 19 bases.

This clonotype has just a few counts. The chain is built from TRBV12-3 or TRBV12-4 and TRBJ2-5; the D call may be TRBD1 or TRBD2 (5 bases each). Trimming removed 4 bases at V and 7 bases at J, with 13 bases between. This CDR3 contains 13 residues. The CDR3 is CASSYPGGGTQYF. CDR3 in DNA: TGTGCCAGCAGTTACCCGGGTGGGGGGACCCAGTACTTC.

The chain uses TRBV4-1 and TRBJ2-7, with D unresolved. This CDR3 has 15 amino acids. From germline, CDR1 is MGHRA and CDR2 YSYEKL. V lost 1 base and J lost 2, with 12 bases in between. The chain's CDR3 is CASSQGRARTYEQYF. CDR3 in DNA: TGCGCCAGCAGCCAAGGTAGGGCCAGGACCTACGAGCAGTACTTC.

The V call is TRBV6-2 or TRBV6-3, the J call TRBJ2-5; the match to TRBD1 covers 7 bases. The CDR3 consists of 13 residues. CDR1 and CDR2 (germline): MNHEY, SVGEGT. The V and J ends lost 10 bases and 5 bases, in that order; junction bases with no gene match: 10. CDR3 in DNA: TGTGCCACAACGCCGACAGGGACGGAGACCCAGTACTTC. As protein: CATTPTGTETQYF.

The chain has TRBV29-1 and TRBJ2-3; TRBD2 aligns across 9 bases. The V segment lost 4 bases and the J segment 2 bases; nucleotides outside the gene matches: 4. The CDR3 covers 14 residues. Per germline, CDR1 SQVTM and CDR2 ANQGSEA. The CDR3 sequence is CSVGASGNTDTQYF. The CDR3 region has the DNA TGCAGCGTTGGGGCTAGCGGGAACACAGATACGCAGTATTTT.

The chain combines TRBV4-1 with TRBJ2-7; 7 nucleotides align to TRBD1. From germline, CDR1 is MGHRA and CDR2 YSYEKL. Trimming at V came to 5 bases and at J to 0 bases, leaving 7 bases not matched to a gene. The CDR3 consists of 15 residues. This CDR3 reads CASSNPRGISYEQYF. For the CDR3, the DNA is TGCGCCAGCAGCAACCCCAGGGGGATCTCCTACGAGCAGTACTTC.

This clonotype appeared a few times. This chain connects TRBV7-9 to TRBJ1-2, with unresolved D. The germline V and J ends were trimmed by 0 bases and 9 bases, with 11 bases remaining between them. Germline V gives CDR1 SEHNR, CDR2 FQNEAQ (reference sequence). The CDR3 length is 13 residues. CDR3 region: CASSLATQFRYTF. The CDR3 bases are TGTGCCAGCAGCTTAGCTACCCAATTTCGCTACACCTTC. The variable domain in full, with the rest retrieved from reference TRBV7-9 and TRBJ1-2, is DTGVSQNPRHKITKRGQNVTFRCDPISEHNRLYWYRQTLGQGPEFLTYFQNEAQLEKSRLLSDRFSAERPKGSFSTLEIQRTEQGDSAMYLCASSLATQFRYTFGSGTRLTVV.

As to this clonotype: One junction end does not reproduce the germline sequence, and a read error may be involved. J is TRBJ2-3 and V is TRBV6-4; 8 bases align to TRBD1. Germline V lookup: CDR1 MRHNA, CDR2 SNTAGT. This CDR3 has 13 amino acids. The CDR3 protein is CASSMTDRDTRYF. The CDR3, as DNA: TGTGCCAGCAGTATGACGGACAGGGATACGCGGTATTTT.